The next 5 T cell receptor beta chains were all read from a single sample in a study of radiation and T cells in renal cell carcinoma. Documented time point: blood 2 weeks post-SBRT. The treatment: 15 Gy SBRT to primary tumor, nephrectomy 4 weeks later. Sequencing used immunoSEQ multiplex PCR; TCRdb keeps in-frame clones, though not all of them. The sample carries some 130,000 clones, 75% to 90% recorded once. Specimen: blood, collected from a patient whose treatment included radiotherapy and nephrectomy. The source of these receptors is a woman in her sixties with renal cell carcinoma.

The chain couples TRBV5-1 to TRBJ2-3, with D unclear. The CDR3 totals 14 residues. Germline V lookup: CDR1 SGHRS, CDR2 YFSETQ. The V end was cut by 0 bases, the J end by 2 bases, with 7 bases between. This CDR3 reads CASSLAYNTDTQYF. In DNA form, the CDR3 reads TGCGCCAGCAGCTTGGCTTACAACACAGATACGCAGTATTTT.

The chain couples TRBV11-2 to TRBJ2-7; perhaps TRBD1 as D (5 bases). This CDR3 is 13 amino acids long. Trimming removed 8 bases at V and 0 bases at J, with 11 bases between. In germline, CDR1 is SGHAT, CDR2 FQNNGV. CDR3 nucleotides: TGTGCCAGCGGGCGGACACCCTCCTACGAGCAGTACTTC. It encodes CASGRTPSYEQYF.

The rearrangement uses TRBV5-4 and TRBJ2-7; weak D call: TRBD2 (6 bases). The CDR3 consists of 14 residues. V was clipped by 4 bases and J by 1 base, with 12 bases between them. From germline, CDR1 is SGHNT and CDR2 YYREEE (reference sequence). CDR3 nucleotides: TGTGCCAGCAGCCTAGAGCGGGCATCCTACGAGCAGTACTTC. Its translation is CASSLERASYEQYF.

On this clone itself: An end of the junction differs from the germline gene, which may be a read error. V gene TRBV6-6 combines with J gene TRBJ2-7, with TRBD2 matching 13 bases. The CDR3 length is 13 residues. The germline V gene encodes CDR1 MNHNY and CDR2 SVGAGI (reference sequence). CDR3 bases: TGTGCCAGCAGAACCGGGACTAGCGGGGCAGGGGACTTC. Its translation: CASRTGTSGAGDF.

The chain couples TRBV5-4 to TRBJ1-2, with D hard to call. In germline, CDR1 is SGHNT, CDR2 YYREEE (reference sequence). The CDR3 covers 16 residues. V lost 3 bases, J lost 5 bases, and 20 bases lay in between. Written as DNA, the CDR3 is TGTGCCAGCAGCTACGTTTTGGTCACTTACGAATATGGCTACACCTTC. This translates into CASSYVLVTYEYGYTF.